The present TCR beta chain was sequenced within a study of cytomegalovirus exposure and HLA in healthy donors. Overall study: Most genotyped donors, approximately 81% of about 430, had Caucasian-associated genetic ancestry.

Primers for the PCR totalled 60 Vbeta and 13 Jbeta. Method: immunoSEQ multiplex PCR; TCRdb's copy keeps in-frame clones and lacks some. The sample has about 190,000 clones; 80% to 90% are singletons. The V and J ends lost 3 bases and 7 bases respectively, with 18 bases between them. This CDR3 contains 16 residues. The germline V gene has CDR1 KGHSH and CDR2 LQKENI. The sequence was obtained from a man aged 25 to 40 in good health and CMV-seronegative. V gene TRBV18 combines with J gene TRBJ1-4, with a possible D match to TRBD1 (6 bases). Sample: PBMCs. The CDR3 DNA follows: TGTGCCAGCTCACCTCTGCAGGGGCCGGGAACTGAAAAACTGTTTTTT. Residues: CASSPLQGPGTEKLFF.